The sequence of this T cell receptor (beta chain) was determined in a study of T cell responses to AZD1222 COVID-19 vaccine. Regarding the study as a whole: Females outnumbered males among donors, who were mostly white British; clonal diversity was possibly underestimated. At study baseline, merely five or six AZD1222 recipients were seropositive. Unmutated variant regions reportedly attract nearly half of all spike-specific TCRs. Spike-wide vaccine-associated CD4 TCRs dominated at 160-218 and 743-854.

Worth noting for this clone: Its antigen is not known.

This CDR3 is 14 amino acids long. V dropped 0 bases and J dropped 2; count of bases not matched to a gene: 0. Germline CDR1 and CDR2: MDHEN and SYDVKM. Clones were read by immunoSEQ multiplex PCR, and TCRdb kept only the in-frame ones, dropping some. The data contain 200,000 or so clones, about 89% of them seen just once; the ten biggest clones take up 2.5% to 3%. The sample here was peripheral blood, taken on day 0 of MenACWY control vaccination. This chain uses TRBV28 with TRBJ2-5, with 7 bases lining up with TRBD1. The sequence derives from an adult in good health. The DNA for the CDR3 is TGTGCCAGCAGTTTATGGACAGGGCAAGAGACCCAGTACTTC. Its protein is CASSLWTGQETQYF.